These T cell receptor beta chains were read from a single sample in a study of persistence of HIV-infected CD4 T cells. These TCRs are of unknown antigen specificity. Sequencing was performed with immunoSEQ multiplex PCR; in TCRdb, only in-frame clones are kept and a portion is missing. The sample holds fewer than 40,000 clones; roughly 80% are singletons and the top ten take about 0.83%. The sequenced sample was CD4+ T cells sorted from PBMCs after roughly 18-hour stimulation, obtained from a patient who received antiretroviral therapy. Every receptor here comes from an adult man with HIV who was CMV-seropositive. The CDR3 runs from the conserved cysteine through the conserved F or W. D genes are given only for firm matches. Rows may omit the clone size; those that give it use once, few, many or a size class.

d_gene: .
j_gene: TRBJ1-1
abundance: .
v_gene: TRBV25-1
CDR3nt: TGTGCCAGCAGTGAACGTTACAGGGCCACTGAAGCTTTCTTT
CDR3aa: CASSERYRATEAFF

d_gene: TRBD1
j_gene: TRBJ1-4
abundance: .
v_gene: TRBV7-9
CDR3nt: TGTGCCAGCAGCTTAGCCTCTTCACAGGGGCGAGCTAATGAAAAACTGTTTTTT
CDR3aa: CASSLASSQGRANEKLFF

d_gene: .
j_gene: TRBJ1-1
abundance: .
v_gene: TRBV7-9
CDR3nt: TGTGCCAGCAGTGGGGGGTGGAACACTGAAGCTTTCTTT
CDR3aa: CASSGGWNTEAFF

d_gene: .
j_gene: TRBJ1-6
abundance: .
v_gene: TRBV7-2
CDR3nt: TGTGCCAGCAGCTATTTTTCCCCACCCCTCCACTTT
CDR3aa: CASSYFSPPLHF

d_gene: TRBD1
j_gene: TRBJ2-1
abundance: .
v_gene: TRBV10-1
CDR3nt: TGCGCCAGCAGTCGTGACAGGGGGATCAGCAATGAGCAGTTCTTC
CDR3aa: CASSRDRGISNEQFF

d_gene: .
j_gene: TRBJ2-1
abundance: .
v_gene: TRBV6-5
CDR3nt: TGTGCCACCACTAACGGGGATGAGCAGTTCTTC
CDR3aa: CATTNGDEQFF

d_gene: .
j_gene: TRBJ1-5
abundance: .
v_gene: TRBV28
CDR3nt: TGTGCCAGCAGTCCGGGCAATCAGCCCCAGCATTTT
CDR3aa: CASSPGNQPQHF

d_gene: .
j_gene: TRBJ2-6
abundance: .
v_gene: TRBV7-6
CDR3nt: TGTGCCAGCAGCCCCACCGGACGTAGCTCTGGGGCCAACGTCCTGACTTTC
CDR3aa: CASSPTGRSSGANVLTF

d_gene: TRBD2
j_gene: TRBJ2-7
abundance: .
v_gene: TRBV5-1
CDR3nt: TGCGCCAGCAGCAGAGAGCGGGGGGGCAAGCAGTACTTC
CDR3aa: CASSRERGGKQYF

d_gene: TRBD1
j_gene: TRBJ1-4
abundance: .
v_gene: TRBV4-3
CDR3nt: TGCGCCAGCAGCCAAGTTGCCAACAGGGGGCAGGGGGAAAAACTGTTTTTT
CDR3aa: CASSQVANRGQGEKLFF

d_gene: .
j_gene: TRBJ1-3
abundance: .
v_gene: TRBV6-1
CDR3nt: TGTGCCAGCACCACTACTGGAAACACCATATATTTT
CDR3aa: CASTTTGNTIYF

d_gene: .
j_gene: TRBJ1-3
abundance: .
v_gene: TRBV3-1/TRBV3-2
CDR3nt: TGTGCCAGCAGCCGGGGTCAGCTCCTCTCTGGAAACACCATATATTTT
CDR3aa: CASSRGQLLSGNTIYF

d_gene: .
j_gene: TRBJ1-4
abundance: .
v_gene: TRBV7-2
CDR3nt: TGTGCCAGCAGTTCTCAAGGGGTTAATGAAAAACTGTTTTTT
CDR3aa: CASSSQGVNEKLFF

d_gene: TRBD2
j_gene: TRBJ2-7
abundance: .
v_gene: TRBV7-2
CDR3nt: TGTGCCAGCAGCTTAGGTAGCGGGGGGGCCTCCTACGAGCAGTACTTC
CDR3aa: CASSLGSGGASYEQYF

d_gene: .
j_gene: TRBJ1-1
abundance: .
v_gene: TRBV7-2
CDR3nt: TGTGCCAGCAGCTTAGCGCACGGCGTGAACACTGAAGCTTTCTTT
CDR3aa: CASSLAHGVNTEAFF

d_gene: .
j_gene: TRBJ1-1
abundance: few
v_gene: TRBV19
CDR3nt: TGTGCCACCCCTGCGGACACTGAAGCTTTCTTT
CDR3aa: CATPADTEAFF

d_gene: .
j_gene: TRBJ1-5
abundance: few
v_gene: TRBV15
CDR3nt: TGTGCCACCAGCAGAGGCACAGTCCTACAGGGAGTTGGCAATCAGCCCCAGCATTTT
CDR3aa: CATSRGTVLQGVGNQPQHF

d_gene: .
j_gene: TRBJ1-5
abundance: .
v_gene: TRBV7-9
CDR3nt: TGTGCCAGCAGCTTCGACAGCTTAAATCAGCCCCAGCATTTT
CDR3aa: CASSFDSLNQPQHF

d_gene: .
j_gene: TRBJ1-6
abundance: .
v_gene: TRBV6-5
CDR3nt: TGTGCCATTCGGACGGCAGATTCACCCCTCCACTTT
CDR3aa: CAIRTADSPLHF

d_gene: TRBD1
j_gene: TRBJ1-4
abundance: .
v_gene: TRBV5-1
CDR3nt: TGCGCCAGCAGCAGACAGGGGGCGGGAGAAAAACTGTTTTTT
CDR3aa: CASSRQGAGEKLFF

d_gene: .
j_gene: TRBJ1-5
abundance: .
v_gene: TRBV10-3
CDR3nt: TGTGCCATCAGTGAGGCCCGAAATCAGCCCCAGCATTTT
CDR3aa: CAISEARNQPQHF

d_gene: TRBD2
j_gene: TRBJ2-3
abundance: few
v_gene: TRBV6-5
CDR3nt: TGTGCCAGCAGAGAGACTAGCGGTAGCACAGATACGCAGTATTTT
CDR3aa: CASRETSGSTDTQYF

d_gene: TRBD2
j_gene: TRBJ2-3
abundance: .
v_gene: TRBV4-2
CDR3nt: TGTGCCAGCAGGTCGCGGGGGGGTAGCACAGATACGCAGTATTTT
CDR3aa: CASRSRGGSTDTQYF

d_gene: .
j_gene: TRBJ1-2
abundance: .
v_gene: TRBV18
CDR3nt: TGTGCCAGCTCACCACCGAGTAAAGGCGGTGGCTACACCTTC
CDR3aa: CASSPPSKGGGYTF

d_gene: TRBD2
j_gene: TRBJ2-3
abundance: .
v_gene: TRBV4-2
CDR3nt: TGTGCCAGCAGCCAAGTTATCAGCGGGGGGGCCACAGATACGCAGTATTTT
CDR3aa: CASSQVISGGATDTQYF

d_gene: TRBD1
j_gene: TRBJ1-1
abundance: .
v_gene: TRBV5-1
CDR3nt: TGCGCCAGCAGCTTGGAACAGGGGAGCACTGAAGCTTTCTTT
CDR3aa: CASSLEQGSTEAFF

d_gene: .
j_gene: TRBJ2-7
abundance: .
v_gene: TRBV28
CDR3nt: TGTGCCAGCGGCAACCTGGGGCGCGAGCAGTACTTC
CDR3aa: CASGNLGREQYF

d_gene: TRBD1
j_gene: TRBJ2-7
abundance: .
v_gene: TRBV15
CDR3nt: TGTGCCACCAGCAGAGACGGGGACAGCTCCTACGAGCAGTACTTC
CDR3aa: CATSRDGDSSYEQYF

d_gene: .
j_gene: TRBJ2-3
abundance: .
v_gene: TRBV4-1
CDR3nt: TGCGCCAGCAGCTTGAAGGATACGCAGTATTTT
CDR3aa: CASSLKDTQYF

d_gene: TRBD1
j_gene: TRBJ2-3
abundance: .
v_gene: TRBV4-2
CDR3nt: TGTGCCAGCAGCCAAGGACAGGGACCAGATACGCAGTATTTT
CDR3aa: CASSQGQGPDTQYF

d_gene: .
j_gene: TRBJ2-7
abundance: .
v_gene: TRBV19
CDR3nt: TGTGCCAGTAGTATCACTGCAGTGGGGCGCACGTTTTACGAGCAGTACTTC
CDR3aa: CASSITAVGRTFYEQYF

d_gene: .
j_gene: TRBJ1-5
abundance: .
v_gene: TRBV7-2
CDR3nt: TGTGCCAGCAGCTTAGGTCCGGGTCAACAGCCCCAGCATTTT
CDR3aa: CASSLGPGQQPQHF

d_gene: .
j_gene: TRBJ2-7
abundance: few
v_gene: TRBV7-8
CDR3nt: TGTGCCAGCAGCCCGAGGAGCTCCTACGAGCAGTACTTC
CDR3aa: CASSPRSSYEQYF

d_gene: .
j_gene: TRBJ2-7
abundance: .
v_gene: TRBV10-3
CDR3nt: TGTGCCATCAGCGTTAGCGGACGCACTACCTACGAGCAGTACTTC
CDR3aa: CAISVSGRTTYEQYF

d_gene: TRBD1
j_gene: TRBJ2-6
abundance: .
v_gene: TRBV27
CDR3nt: TGTGCCAGCAGTCACGGGACAGGGGCAGTCTCTGGGGCCAACGTCCTGACTTTC
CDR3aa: CASSHGTGAVSGANVLTF

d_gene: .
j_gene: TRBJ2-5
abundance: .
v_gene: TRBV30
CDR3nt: TGTGCCTGGACCTCCGGAGAAGAGACCCAGTACTTC
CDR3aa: CAWTSGEETQYF

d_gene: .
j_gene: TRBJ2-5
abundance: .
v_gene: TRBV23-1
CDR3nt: TGCGCCAGCGCGTACCGGGACCGAATTAATTGGGGGGAGACCCAGTACTTC
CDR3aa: CASAYRDRINWGETQYF

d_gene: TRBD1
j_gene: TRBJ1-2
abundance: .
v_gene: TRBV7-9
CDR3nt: TGTGCCAGCAGCGGGACAGGGAACTATGGCTACACCTTC
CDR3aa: CASSGTGNYGYTF

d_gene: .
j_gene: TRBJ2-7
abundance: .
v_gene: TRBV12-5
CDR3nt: TGTGCTAGTGGTTTGATTCTGCCTACCGGGGGCCTTCTGGCCTACGAGCAGTACTTC
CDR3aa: CASGLILPTGGLLAYEQYF

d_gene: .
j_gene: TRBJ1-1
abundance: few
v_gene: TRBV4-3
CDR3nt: TGCGCCAGCAGCCAAGAGAGGGATAACACTGAAGCTTTCTTT
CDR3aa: CASSQERDNTEAFF

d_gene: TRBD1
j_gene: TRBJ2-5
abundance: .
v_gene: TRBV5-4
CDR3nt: TGTGCCAGCACGAACTTAGGACAGGGGGCGGGAGAGACCCAGTACTTC
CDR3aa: CASTNLGQGAGETQYF

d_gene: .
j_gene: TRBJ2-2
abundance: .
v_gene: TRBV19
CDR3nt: TGTGCCAGTAACCCGTATTCGGGGTCTGGCACCGGGGAGCTGTTTTTT
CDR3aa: CASNPYSGSGTGELFF

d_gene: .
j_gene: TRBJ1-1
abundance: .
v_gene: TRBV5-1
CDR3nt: TGCGCCAGCAGCTTTAAGGGCTTAATCTATGAAGCTTTCTTT
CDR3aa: CASSFKGLIYEAFF

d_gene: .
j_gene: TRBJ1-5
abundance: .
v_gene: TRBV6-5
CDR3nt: TGTGCCAGCAGACACCCGACAGGAGGAAATCAGCCCCAGCATTTT
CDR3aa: CASRHPTGGNQPQHF

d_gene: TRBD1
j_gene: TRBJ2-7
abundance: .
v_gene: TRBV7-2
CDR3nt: TGTGCCAGCAGCTTAGCCGTACGGACAGGTCGCGAGCAGTACTTC
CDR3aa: CASSLAVRTGREQYF

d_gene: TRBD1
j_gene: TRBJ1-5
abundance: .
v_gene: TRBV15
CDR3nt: TGTGCCACCAGCAGGGGTCCGGGACAGGGAGGAAGTCAGCCCCAGCATTTT
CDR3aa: CATSRGPGQGGSQPQHF

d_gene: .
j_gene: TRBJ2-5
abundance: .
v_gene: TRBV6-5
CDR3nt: TGTGCCAGCAGTCGAACTAGGGGGAACCAAGAGACCCAGTACTTC
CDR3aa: CASSRTRGNQETQYF

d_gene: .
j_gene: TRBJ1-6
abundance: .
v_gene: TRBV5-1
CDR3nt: TGCGCCAGCAGCTCCAATAATTCACCCCTCCACTTT
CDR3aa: CASSSNNSPLHF

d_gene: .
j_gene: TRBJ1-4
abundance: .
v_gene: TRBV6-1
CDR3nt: TGTGCCAGCAGTGAAAGCGGGAAGAAAAATGAAAAACTGTTTTTT
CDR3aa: CASSESGKKNEKLFF

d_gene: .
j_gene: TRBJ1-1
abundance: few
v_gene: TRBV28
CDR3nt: TGTGCCAGCAGTCCACGGGGTATTAAGACCACTGAAGCTTTCTTT
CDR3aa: CASSPRGIKTTEAFF